This T cell receptor (beta chain) was found in a study of cytomegalovirus exposure and HLA in healthy donors. Notes on the study in general: With DRB1 most and HLA-C fewest, TCR association rates differed between HLA loci in a later analysis.

Note on this clone: No antigen is known for it.

It was with 60 Vbeta and 13 Jbeta primers that the PCR ran. Method: immunoSEQ multiplex PCR; TCRdb's copy keeps in-frame clones and lacks some. This listing includes roughly 220,000 clones. Germline V gene sequence: CDR1 LNHDA, CDR2 SQIVND (reference sequence). The CDR3 is 18 amino acids. V lost 10 bases and J 1 base, leaving 28 bases between the germline ends. The clonotype comes from a girl aged 2-10 years in good health and CMV-seropositive. The J gene is TRBJ1-2, the V gene TRBV19; D remains unclear. Sequenced material: PBMCs. Here the CDR3 reads CATRTRAGKVDFNYGYTF. The CDR3, as DNA: TGTGCCACCAGGACGAGGGCAGGCAAGGTCGACTTTAACTATGGCTACACCTTC.